The clone carrying this T cell receptor (beta chain) was observed a handful of times. Profiled with immunoSEQ multiplex PCR; TCRdb holds only in-frame clones, not every one. This sample has around 140,000 clones, with 84% found just once. The CDR3 has 18 amino acids. CDR1 is LNHDA, CDR2 SQIVND, per germline (reference sequence). J lost 8 bases, V lost 3 bases, and 18 bases had no gene match. This sample was included in a study of blood T cell repertoires in COVID-19. This chain connects TRBV19 to TRBJ1-5; 8 bases fit TRBD1. What was sequenced was PBMCs or T cells enriched from blood (not recorded which). The TCR comes from a man in his forties with acute COVID-19. This CDR3 reads CASSIARTGNAFVKPQHF. CDR3 bases: TGTGCCAGTAGTATTGCCCGGACAGGGAATGCATTTGTGAAGCCCCAGCATTTT.